This T cell receptor (beta chain) is drawn from a study of cytomegalovirus exposure and HLA in healthy donors. Study-wide results and limits: By HLA locus, TCR association rates varied in a later analysis, with DRB1 showing the most and HLA-C the fewest.

In regard to this clone: Its antigen is unidentified.

The study ran its PCR with 60 Vbeta and 13 Jbeta primers. Libraries were prepared by immunoSEQ multiplex PCR; TCRdb keeps only in-frame clonotypes and omits some of them. The sample lists roughly 170,000 clones, 84% occurring once. CDR3 length: 15 amino acids. V was trimmed by 2 bases and J by 2 bases, leaving 9 bases between them. The V gene's germline CDR1 is SGHDN and CDR2 FVKESK. This receptor was identified in a man aged 18 to 30 in good health and CMV-seronegative. Sequencing was done on a sample of PBMCs. The V and J genes are TRBV14 and TRBJ1-4; D gene unclear. The CDR3 sequence: CASSQLGPTNEKLFF. The CDR3 DNA reads as TGTGCCAGCAGCCAATTGGGCCCTACTAATGAAAAACTGTTTTTT.